This T cell receptor (beta chain) was identified during a study of blood T cell repertoires in COVID-19. How the authors handled the data: Amplification with reference gene primers provided the estimates of nucleated cell counts. This table comes from immunoSEQ multiplex PCR, and its TCRdb copy is limited to in-frame clones, with some not included. V, J and clone size were drawn from that table, and D and trimming were deduced from the DNA. The table records 150,000 to 200,000 clones, about 85% of them present only once. Seattle's cohort entered during active infection and was followed longitudinally. Germline V lookup: CDR1 SNHLY, CDR2 FYNNEI. The trim removed 4 bases at V and 6 bases at J, leaving 7 bases unmatched. The CDR3 contains 16 residues.

The origin of this receptor is a person between 70 and 80 years old with COVID-19, enrolled during active disease. This chain links TRBV2 with TRBJ2-3, with TRBD2 matching 13 bases. Sequenced: peripheral blood. This CDR3 reads CASSVEGLAGTDTQYF. CDR3 nucleotides: TGTGCCAGCAGTGTGGAGGGACTAGCGGGAACCGATACGCAGTATTTT. The whole variable domain, remainder taken from reference TRBV2 and TRBJ2-3, is EPEVTQTPSHQVTQMGQEVILRCVPISNHLYFYWYRQILGQKVEFLVSFYNNEISEKSEIFDDQFSVERPDGSNFTLKIRSTKLEDSAMYFCASSVEGLAGTDTQYFGPGTRLTVL.